Each of the 17 T cell receptor beta chains below was sequenced from the same sample in a study of blood T cell repertoires in COVID-19 (dated by TCRdb to the early 2020s). Library creation used the immunoSEQ multiplex PCR assay. TCRdb took over this immuneACCESS table, retaining in-frame rearrangements with V and J assigned. Such tables are incomplete; in checked studies, under half of the missing clones stem from an unresolved V gene, and the remainder is unexplained. The sample records roughly 430,000 clones, over 75% of which are singletons. The ten top clones hold around 1.5% of the sample. The sequenced sample was PBMCs or T cells enriched from blood (not recorded which). Receptors originate from a woman between 18 and 29 years old who had been exposed to COVID-19.

The rearrangement joins TRBV14 to TRBJ2-7, with D possibly matching TRBD1 (6 bases). The CDR3 extends over 13 amino acids. CDR1 and CDR2 from the germline V gene are SGHDN and FVKESK. V lost 7 bases and J lost 1, with 11 bases in between. DNA of the CDR3: TGTGCCAGCACCCCGACAGGTTCCTACGAGCAGTACTTC. Its protein product is CASTPTGSYEQYF.

This chain uses TRBV14 with TRBJ1-1; 8 nucleotides align to TRBD1. V dropped 0 bases and J dropped 8; count of bases not matched to a gene: 5. CDR1 and CDR2 (germline): SGHDN, FVKESK. The CDR3 spans 14 residues. CDR3 nucleotide sequence: TGTGCCAGCAGCCAAGATCGCAGGGGGCGGGAAGCTTTCTTT. It is translated as CASSQDRRGREAFF.

The rearrangement uses TRBV19 and TRBJ2-7; 13 bases agree with TRBD2. The ends lost 2 bases at V and 6 bases at J; junction bases unmatched: 10. The CDR3 spans 17 residues. Germline V gene sequence: CDR1 LNHDA, CDR2 SQIVND (reference sequence). The CDR3 sequence: CASSIKFRTSGSGEQYF. The CDR3 DNA follows: TGTGCCAGTAGTATAAAGTTCAGGACTAGCGGGAGCGGCGAGCAGTACTTC.

This chain connects TRBV9 to TRBJ2-5; TRBD2 matches 12 bases. CDR3 size: 16 residues. With 3 bases clipped from V and 5 bases from J, the junction kept 8 bases outside the gene matches. Germline V CDR1 and CDR2: SGDLS, YYNGEE. The DNA for the CDR3 is TGTGCCAGCAGCGAAAGACTAGCGGGAGAATTGGAGACCCAGTACTTC. It translates to CASSERLAGELETQYF.

The chain joins TRBV5-1 to TRBJ2-1; TRBD2 agrees at 9 bases. The CDR3 sequence is 15 residues long. The junction had 4 bases not matched to a gene; V was cut back by 6 bases and J by 0 bases. Germline V gene data show CDR1 as SGHRS and CDR2 as YFSETQ. CDR3 sequence reads: CASNLAGPSYNEQFF. Here the CDR3 DNA reads TGCGCCAGCAATCTAGCGGGGCCCTCCTACAATGAGCAGTTCTTC.

This rearrangement joins TRBV3-1 (or the pseudogene TRBV3-2) to TRBJ2-1, with 7 bases identical to TRBD1. With 1 base clipped from V and 8 bases from J, the junction kept 5 bases outside the gene matches. CDR1 is LGHDT and CDR2 is YNNKEL in the germline V gene (reference sequence). The CDR3 sequence is 14 residues long. The DNA of the CDR3 is TGTGCCAGCAGCCAAGTCCCACAGGGGCATGAGCAGTTCTTC. It yields the protein CASSQVPQGHEQFF.

The rearrangement links TRBV28 to TRBJ1-2; 9 bases map to TRBD1. The CDR3 is 14 residues long. The germline CDR1 and CDR2 sequences are MDHEN and SYDVKM. The ends lost 7 bases at V and 3 bases at J; junction bases unmatched: 6. CDR3 nucleotide sequence: TGTGCCAGCATTAGGACAGGGGATGACTATGGCTACACCTTC. It yields the protein CASIRTGDDYGYTF.

This chain uses TRBV7-2 with TRBJ1-3; D is unresolved. The CDR3 runs 15 residues. V lost 7 bases, J lost 4 bases, and 17 bases lay in between. Germline CDR1 reads SGHTA; CDR2 reads FQGNSA. CDR3 bases: TGTGCCAGCAACGTAGCCAGGTCAACGGGAAACACCATATATTTT. Its translation is CASNVARSTGNTIYF. Full variable domain (missing parts from reference TRBV7-2 and TRBJ1-3): GAGVSQSPSNKVTEKGKDVELRCDPISGHTALYWYRQSLGQGLEFLIYFQGNSAPDKSGLPSDRFSAERTGGSVSTLTIQRTQQEDSAVYLCASNVARSTGNTIYFGEGSWLTVV.

This chain joins TRBV5-1 and TRBJ2-7, with D perhaps TRBD2 (5 bases). With 3 bases removed from V and 1 base from J, the gap between germline ends came to 8 bases. The germline V gene encodes CDR1 SGHRS and CDR2 YFSETQ. The CDR3 totals 13 residues. The CDR3 protein is CASSSGVSYEQYF. Here the CDR3 DNA reads TGCGCCAGCAGCTCCGGGGTTTCCTACGAGCAGTACTTC.

CDR3 region: CASSSWTGLNQPQHF. DNA for the CDR3: TGTGCCAGCAGCTCCTGGACAGGCCTGAATCAGCCCCAGCATTTT. The chain carries TRBV7-6 and TRBJ1-5; 7 bases fit TRBD1. V lost 4 bases to trimming and J lost 4 bases; unmatched junction nucleotides: 7. CDR1 is SGHVS, CDR2 FNYEAQ, per germline. The CDR3 is 15 amino acids.

The chain has TRBV4-3 and TRBJ2-7, with unresolved D. Trimming left V 0 bases short and J 0 bases short, with 9 bases between. Germline values: CDR1 LGHNA, CDR2 YSLEER. The CDR3 is made up of 15 amino acids. Here the CDR3 DNA reads TGCGCCAGCAGCCAAGATATACAGTTCTCCTACGAGCAGTACTTC. It yields the protein CASSQDIQFSYEQYF.

This clone appeared a few times. The rearrangement links TRBV6-5 to TRBJ2-3; 9 positions match TRBD2. After removal of 0 bases from V and 3 bases from J, the junction contained 4 bases not matched to a gene. The CDR3 contains 16 residues. CDR1 MNHEY and CDR2 SVGAGI come from the germline V gene. The CDR3 DNA is TGTGCCAGCAGTTACTCCCGCCTAGCGGGAACAGATACGCAGTATTTT. Its translation is CASSYSRLAGTDTQYF.

This chain uses TRBV25-1 with TRBJ1-2, with D possibly matching TRBD1 (6 bases). Germline values: CDR1 MGHDK, CDR2 SYGVNS. The CDR3 contains 15 residues. V gave up 1 base and J gave up 3 bases, with 12 bases separating them. CDR3 nucleotide sequence: TGTGCCAGCAGTGAATCCATCACAGGGCACTATGGCTACACCTTC. It specifies CASSESITGHYGYTF.

V usage is TRBV19 and J usage is TRBJ1-4, with a weak D call TRBD1 (6 bases). This CDR3 region has 15 residues. The V end lost 7 bases, the J end lost 4 bases, and 16 bases lay between the germline ends. The germline CDR1 and CDR2 sequences are LNHDA and SQIVND (reference sequence). CDR3 protein: CASNPRDIGNEKLFF. The CDR3, as DNA: TGTGCCAGTAACCCCAGGGACATCGGTAATGAAAAACTGTTTTTT.

The rearrangement uses TRBV6-5 and TRBJ2-7, with 10 bases that match TRBD1. The CDR3 contains 14 residues. The V and J ends lost 2 bases and 2 bases, in that order; junction bases with no gene match: 0. The V gene's germline CDR1 is MNHEY and CDR2 SVGAGI. The CDR3 loop reads CASSYGQGAYEQYF. DNA for the CDR3: TGTGCCAGCAGTTACGGACAGGGGGCCTACGAGCAGTACTTC.

The J gene is TRBJ2-3, the V gene TRBV7-2, with D perhaps matching TRBD2 (7 bases). Per the germline V gene, CDR1 is SGHTA and CDR2 is FQGNSA. The CDR3 contains 12 residues. DNA of the CDR3: TGTGTAAGGGGGAGGGCCACAGATACGCAGTATTTT. This gives the protein CVRGRATDTQYF.

The chain combines TRBV5-1 with TRBJ2-7, with 9 bases matching TRBD1. CDR1 and CDR2 from the germline V gene are SGHRS and YFSETQ. The CDR3 covers 14 residues. V trimming: 4 bases; J trimming: 4 bases; junction bases outside the gene matches: 6. CDR3 loop: CASSGGQGAYEQYF. In DNA, the CDR3 is TGCGCCAGCAGCGGGGGACAGGGAGCATACGAGCAGTACTTC.